The present T cell receptor beta chain was sequenced within a study of beta chain features in type 1 diabetes (dated by TCRdb to the late 2010s). As for the study more broadly: Patients and healthy donors did not differ in mean age, gender distribution, total cell number or subset yield. A total of 107,917,701 sorted cells were examined across all samples, and RNA yield correlated strongly with the number of cells per subset. The study compared the TCRB repertoires of sorted circulating CD4+ T cell subsets in recently diagnosed type 1 diabetes patients with those in matched healthy donors. Naive and central memory subsets were obtained from all 30 or so donors, but regulatory and stem cell-like memory subsets were isolated from only 8 patients and roughly 8 healthy donors.

In its sample, this clone was seen a few times. Its antigen has not been determined. Per-nucleotide qualities are absent, and no much larger clonotype sits a single base away. From each donor, a single peripheral blood sample of approximately 110 mL on average was drawn into heparinised tubes. Using a panel that included CD45RO, CCR7, CD25, CD127, CD95 and CD27, naive, central memory, regulatory and stem cell-like memory CD4+ T cells were sorted on a BD FACSAria II. Every sorted population had a purity above 95%. PBMCs were separated immediately by Lymphoprep density gradient centrifugation and were stained directly, without being cultured. So that batch effects would be minimized, each experiment stained and sorted samples in pairs, pairing one healthy donor with one patient. Study-wide findings and limitations: Sequencing cDNA rather than genomic DNA could over-represent highly expressing activated cells, although activation and CD3 levels did not differ between groups. Naive, central memory and regulatory TCRB repertoires appeared to be more alike among patients than among healthy donors. Fewer insertions and more nucleotide deletions at VDJ recombination sites were observed in patients with type 1 diabetes, implying thymic rearrangement abnormalities. Because the HLA sub-analyses included only small numbers of individuals, any influence of HLA type on TCRB rearrangement was left unresolved. Shorter templates might have been favored by PCR, but patient and control samples were amplified and corrected together, so both groups would have been affected equally by any skew. Type 1 diabetes patients showed a moderate but significant shortening of TCRB CDR3 length in all four CD4+ subsets.

The junction shows trimming of 4 bases on V and 1 base on J, and the gene matches do not reach 6 bases of it. CDR1 and CDR2 were assigned from the germline V gene as SQVTM and ANQGSEA. There are 14 amino acids in the CDR3, from cysteine to phenylalanine inclusive. The sequence is cut down to CDR3 DNA, 42 bases in frame from base 1. The High Capacity cDNA Reverse Transcription Kit was used to reverse transcribe all of the isolated RNA, meaning that expressed TCRB transcripts were what got sequenced. Naive, central memory and regulatory T cell samples underwent deep immunoSEQ sequencing, averaging about 3.3 million total reads per sample. After sorted cells were lysed in RLT buffer, RNA was extracted with DNase-treated RNeasy Micro or Mini kits, with the choice depending on cell number. To prevent cross-contamination, every cell subset was processed on its own, while patient and healthy donor samples were processed together. The immunoSEQ multiplex PCR was used to amplify TCRB sequences from cDNA, yielding 87-bp fragments that span the CDR3 region. Amplicons were sequenced on the Illumina HiSeq platform. As for how the authors treated the data: PCR bias was computationally corrected using synthetic template baselines, reads within Hamming distance 2 were collapsed, and singletons that could not be merged were discarded. Reads were aligned against IMGT so that V, D and J genes, CDR3 length and insertions or deletions at six rearrangement sites could be assigned. Within each subset, clonotype counts were normalized to sorted cell number, and only after that were true diversity and Gini coefficients computed with the tcR R package. The overlap coefficient, calculated on TCRB nucleotide sequences, was used to quantify repertoire sharing. As a proxy for the pre-selection repertoire, out-of-frame TCRB sequences from naive cells were analyzed. TCRdb stores this immuneACCESS table with in-frame sequences only. Part of the clones is absent; in the studies checked, under half of the shortfall reflects unresolved V genes, and no reason is known for the rest. The V and J calls and clone size come from that table; D and trimming were worked out from the DNA. The sample table contains about 330,000 clones; only one count was recorded for 11% of them. Clones ranked in the top ten supply about 0.015% of the sample.

This receptor chain uses TRBV29-1 and TRBJ1-1; the junction holds 7 bases that match TRBD1. Sequencing was carried out using naive CD4+ T cells from blood. Read against the paper, the sample's cell subset or site label means: true naive CD4+ T cells. The sequence was obtained from a woman in her 30s in good health. This receptor has the CDR3 CSVGRQGSNTEAFF. The DNA sequence is TGCAGCGTTGGACGACAGGGATCGAACACTGAAGCTTTCTTT.